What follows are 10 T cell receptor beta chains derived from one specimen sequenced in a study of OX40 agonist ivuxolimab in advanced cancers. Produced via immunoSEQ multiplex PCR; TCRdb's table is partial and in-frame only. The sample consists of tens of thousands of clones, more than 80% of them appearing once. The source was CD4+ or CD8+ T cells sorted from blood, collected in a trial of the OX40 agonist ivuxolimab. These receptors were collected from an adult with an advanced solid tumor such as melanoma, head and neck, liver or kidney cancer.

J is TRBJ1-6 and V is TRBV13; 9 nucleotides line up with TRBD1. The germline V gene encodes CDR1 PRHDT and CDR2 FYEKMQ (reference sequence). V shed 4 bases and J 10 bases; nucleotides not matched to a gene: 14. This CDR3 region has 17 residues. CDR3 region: CASSSARDREGGSPLHF. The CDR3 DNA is TGTGCCAGCAGCTCCGCCCGGGACAGGGAGGGAGGGTCACCCCTCCACTTT.

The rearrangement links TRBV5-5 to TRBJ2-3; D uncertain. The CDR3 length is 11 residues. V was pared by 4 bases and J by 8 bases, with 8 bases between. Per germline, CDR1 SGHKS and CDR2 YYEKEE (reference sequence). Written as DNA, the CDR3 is TGTGCCAGCAGCGAGGCAATTACGCAGTATTTT. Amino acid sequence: CASSEAITQYF.

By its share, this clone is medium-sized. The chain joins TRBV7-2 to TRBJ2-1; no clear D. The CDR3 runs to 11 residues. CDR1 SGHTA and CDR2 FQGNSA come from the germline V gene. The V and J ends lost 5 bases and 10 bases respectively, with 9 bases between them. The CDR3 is CASSNTGEQFF. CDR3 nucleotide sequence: TGTGCCAGCAGCAACACTGGAGAGCAGTTCTTC.

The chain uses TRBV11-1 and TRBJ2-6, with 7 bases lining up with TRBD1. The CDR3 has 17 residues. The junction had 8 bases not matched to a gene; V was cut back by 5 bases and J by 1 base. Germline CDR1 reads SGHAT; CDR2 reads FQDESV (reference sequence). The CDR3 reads CASSRTGPNSGANVLTF. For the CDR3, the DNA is TGTGCCAGCAGCCGGACAGGTCCAAATTCTGGGGCCAACGTCCTGACTTTC.

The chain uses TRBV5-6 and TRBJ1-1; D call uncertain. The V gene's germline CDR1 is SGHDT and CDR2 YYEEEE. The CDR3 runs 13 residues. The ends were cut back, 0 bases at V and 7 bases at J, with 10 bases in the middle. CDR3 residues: CASSLGWQGEAFF. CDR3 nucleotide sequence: TGTGCCAGCAGCTTGGGGTGGCAAGGTGAAGCTTTCTTT. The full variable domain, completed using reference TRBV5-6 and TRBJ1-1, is DAGVTQSPTHLIKTRGQQVTLRCSPKSGHDTVSWYQQALGQGPQFIFQYYEEEERQRGNFPDRFSGHQFPNYSSELNVNALLLGDSALYLCASSLGWQGEAFFGQGTRLTVV.

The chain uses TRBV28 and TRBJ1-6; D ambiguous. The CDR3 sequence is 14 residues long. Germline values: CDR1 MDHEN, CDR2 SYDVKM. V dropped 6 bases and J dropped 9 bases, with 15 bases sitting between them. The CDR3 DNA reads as TGTGCCAGCAGCTTGAACCAGCGGACTTCACCCCTCCACTTT. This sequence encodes CASSLNQRTSPLHF. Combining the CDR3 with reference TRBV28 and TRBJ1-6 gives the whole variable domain DVKVTQSSRYLVKRTGEKVFLECVQDMDHENMFWYRQDPGLGLRLIYFSYDVKMKEKGDIPEGYSVSREKKERFSLILESASTNQTSMYLCASSLNQRTSPLHFGNGTRLTVT.

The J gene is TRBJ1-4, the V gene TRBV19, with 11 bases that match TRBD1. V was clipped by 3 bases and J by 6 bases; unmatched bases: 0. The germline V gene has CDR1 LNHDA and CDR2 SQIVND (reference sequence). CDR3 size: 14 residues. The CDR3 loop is CASSMGQGDEKLFF. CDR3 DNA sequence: TGTGCCAGTAGTATGGGACAGGGGGATGAAAAACTGTTTTTT.

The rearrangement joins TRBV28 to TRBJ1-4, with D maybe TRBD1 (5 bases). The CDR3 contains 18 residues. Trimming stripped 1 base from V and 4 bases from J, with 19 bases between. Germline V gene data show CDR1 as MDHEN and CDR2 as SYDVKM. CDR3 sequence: CASSLLFGGAEGNEKLFF. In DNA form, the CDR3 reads TGTGCCAGCAGTTTATTATTCGGTGGGGCAGAGGGTAATGAAAAACTGTTTTTT.

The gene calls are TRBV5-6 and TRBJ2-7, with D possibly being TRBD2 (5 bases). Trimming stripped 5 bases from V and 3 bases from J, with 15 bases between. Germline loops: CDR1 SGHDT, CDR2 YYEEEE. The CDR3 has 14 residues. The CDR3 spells CASRPYGVRYEQYF. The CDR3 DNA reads TGTGCCAGCAGACCATACGGGGTGCGCTACGAGCAGTACTTC.

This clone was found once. The CDR3 loop reads CASSKAQGRAMFDQPQHF. The CDR3 bases are TGTGCCAGCAGCAAAGCCCAGGGGAGAGCCATGTTCGATCAGCCCCAGCATTTT. The gene calls are TRBV21-1 and TRBJ1-5; the DNA was not used to check the table's D call, TRBD1. TRBV21-1 constitutes a pseudogene. The CDR3 loop spans 18 amino acids.